This TCR beta chain was recorded in a study of T-cell reconstitution after alpha-beta-depleted transplantation in children. Trimming took off 3 bases at V and 9 bases at J, with 15 bases between the two ends. The CDR3 is 14 residues long. Germline CDR1 is SNHLY and CDR2 is FYNNEI. Of note for this clonotype: Its target is unknown.

Unique molecular identifiers were incorporated into the prepared TCRbeta library. TCRdb reprocessed the PCR reads with MiXCR, giving one entry per CDR3 protein. The data hold around 270,000 distinct CDR3 sequences, with about 9.5% observed a single time. Study observations and caveats: Several patients had high TCRbeta diversity at day 60; it came from surviving recipient T cells and thymic progenitors.

This chain connects TRBV2 to TRBJ2-4, with no clear D. This TCR was sampled from a boy under three years old with acute myeloid leukemia, due to receive a stem cell transplant. This material consisted of PBMCs, taken before TCRalphabeta/CD19-depleted stem cell transplant. In DNA, the CDR3 is TGTGCCAGCAGTGATGAAGCACGGATGTCCATTCAGTACTTC. Protein: CASSDEARMSIQYF.